At least ten counts were recorded for the clone carrying this T cell receptor (beta chain). The data were taken from a study of T cells in Graves' hyperthyroidism and ophthalmopathy. Amplified TCR beta CDR3 regions derived from RNA transcripts. A set of HTBI primers served as the primers for a first-round RT-PCR of the TCR CDR3. TCRdb called the multiplex PCR reads again in MiXCR, with one record for every CDR3 protein. The repertoire has a few hundred thousand distinct CDR3 sequences, approximately 14% of them found once; the top ten carry approximately 30%. Sequencing input: blood. This TCR came from a woman between 18 and 29 years old with Graves' hyperthyroidism that later progressed to Graves' ophthalmopathy.

CDR3 in DNA: TGCGCCAGCAGCTTTGGGGACCCGGCTTACAATGAGCAGTTCTTC. Translation gives CASSFGDPAYNEQFF. This chain links TRBV5-1 with TRBJ2-1; the D call may be TRBD1 or TRBD2 (5 bases each). Trimming left V 2 bases short and J 4 bases short, with 13 bases between. The length of the CDR3 is 15 residues. Germline CDR1 reads SGHRS; CDR2 reads YFSETQ.